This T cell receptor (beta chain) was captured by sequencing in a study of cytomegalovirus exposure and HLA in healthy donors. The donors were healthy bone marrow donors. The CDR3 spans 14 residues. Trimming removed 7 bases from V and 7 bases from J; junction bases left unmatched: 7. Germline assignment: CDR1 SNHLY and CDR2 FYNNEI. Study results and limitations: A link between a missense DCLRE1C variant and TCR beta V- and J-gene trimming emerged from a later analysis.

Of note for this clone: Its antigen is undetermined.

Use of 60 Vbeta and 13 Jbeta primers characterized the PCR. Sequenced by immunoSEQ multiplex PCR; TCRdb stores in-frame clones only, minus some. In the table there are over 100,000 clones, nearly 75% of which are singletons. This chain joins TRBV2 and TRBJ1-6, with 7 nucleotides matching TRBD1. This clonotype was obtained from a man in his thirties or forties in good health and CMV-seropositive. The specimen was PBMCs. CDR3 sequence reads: CASNAGGMNSPLHF. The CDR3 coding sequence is TGTGCCAGCAATGCAGGGGGGATGAATTCACCCCTCCACTTT.